This passage covers 8 T cell receptor beta chains from one sample sequenced in a study of cytomegalovirus exposure and HLA in healthy donors (dated by TCRdb to about 2017). Library method: the immunoSEQ multiplex PCR assay. Imported from immuneACCESS, the table was reduced by TCRdb to in-frame sequences with V and J called. These copies leave out some clones; in studies compared against another copy, an unresolved V gene accounts for under half, and the cause of the remainder is not known. Across this sample there are a few hundred thousand clones, with about nine tenths seen only once. Over 0.75% of the sample belongs to the ten largest clones. The material sequenced was PBMCs. The receptor source for this set is a woman between 18 and 30 years old in good health and CMV-seronegative.

The chain uses TRBV18 and TRBJ1-1; D not resolved. The CDR3 runs to 14 residues. Deletions cut 5 bases from V and 1 base from J, with 11 bases between. CDR1 KGHSH and CDR2 LQKENI come from the germline V gene. The DNA for the CDR3 is TGTGCCAGCTCATCCCTGACGGGGAACACTGAAGCTTTCTTT. This codes for CASSSLTGNTEAFF.

J is TRBJ1-2 and V is TRBV7-9; possibly TRBD1 for D (5 bases). Per the germline V gene, CDR1 is SEHNR and CDR2 is FQNEAQ (reference sequence). Trimming pared 4 bases from V and 7 bases from J, leaving 16 bases between. This CDR3 region has 14 residues. CDR3 sequence reads: CASSSVLGGFGYTF. The CDR3 nucleotides read TGTGCCAGCAGCTCGGTACTCGGGGGGTTTGGCTACACCTTC.

This chain uses TRBV19 with TRBJ2-5, with 8 bases that match TRBD1. The CDR3 sequence is 14 residues long. CDR1 LNHDA and CDR2 SQIVND come from the germline V gene (reference sequence). V trimming: 7 bases; J trimming: 3 bases; junction bases outside the gene matches: 7. Written as DNA, the CDR3 is TGTGCCAGTACCGGGACAGGTGTGGAAGAGACCCAGTACTTC. Encoded protein: CASTGTGVEETQYF.

The J gene is TRBJ1-4, the V gene TRBV5-1; no reliable D call. Trimming left V 4 bases short and J 6 bases short, with 13 bases between. The CDR3 has 14 amino acids. The germline V gene encodes CDR1 SGHRS and CDR2 YFSETQ. The CDR3 loop is CASSSGLRDEKLFF. Here the CDR3 DNA reads TGCGCCAGCAGCAGCGGGCTCCGGGATGAAAAACTGTTTTTT. The full variable domain, its missing parts supplied by reference TRBV5-1 and TRBJ1-4, is KAGVTQTPRYLIKTRGQQVTLSCSPISGHRSVSWYQQTPGQGLQFLFEYFSETQRNKGNFPGRFSGRQFSNSRSEMNVSTLELGDSALYLCASSSGLRDEKLFFGSGTQLSVL.

This sequence joins TRBV5-1 and TRBJ2-2, with 7 bases that match TRBD1. With V trimmed by 2 bases and J by 1 base, 14 bases remained unmatched. In germline, CDR1 is SGHRS, CDR2 YFSETQ. The CDR3 is 19 residues long. The CDR3 DNA sequence: TGCGCCAGCAGCTTACCCAACCACAGGGGAGCGGAGAACACCGGGGAGCTGTTTTTT. Protein sequence: CASSLPNHRGAENTGELFF.

This sequence joins TRBV5-1 and TRBJ2-7; 12 bases fit TRBD2. CDR3 length: 18 residues. Per germline, CDR1 SGHRS and CDR2 YFSETQ. Germline trimming cut 5 bases from V and 6 bases from J; bases unmatched to any gene: 18. CDR3 bases: TGCGCCAGCAGGGGCCGGGACACCGGGACTAGCGGGTGGACCGAGCAGTACTTC. Protein product: CASRGRDTGTSGWTEQYF. The variable domain in full, with the rest retrieved from reference TRBV5-1 and TRBJ2-7, is KAGVTQTPRYLIKTRGQQVTLSCSPISGHRSVSWYQQTPGQGLQFLFEYFSETQRNKGNFPGRFSGRQFSNSRSEMNVSTLELGDSALYLCASRGRDTGTSGWTEQYFGPGTRLTVT.

The V gene is TRBV7-2, the J gene TRBJ2-1; 8 bases fit TRBD1. Germline CDR1 reads SGHTA; CDR2 reads FQGNSA. V lost 9 bases, J lost 12 bases, and 13 bases stayed unmatched. The CDR3 contains 13 residues. CDR3 nucleotides: TGTGCCAGTGGCGGACAGGGCGGCTGGGGGCAGTTCTTC. Translated: CASGGQGGWGQFF.

The rearrangement links TRBV10-1 to TRBJ2-7; D possibly corresponds to TRBD2 (6 bases). Germline lookup yields CDR1 WNHNN and CDR2 SYGVQD (reference sequence). V was clipped by 5 bases and J by 6 bases, with 17 bases between them. The CDR3 extends over 14 amino acids. The CDR3 DNA sequence: TGCGCCAGCAGTCCTAGTTCGGGACTTCTCGAGCAGTACTTC. This translates into CASSPSSGLLEQYF.